This entry lists 8 T cell receptor beta chains sequenced from one sample in a study of regulatory T cells in long-lasting Graves disease. Libraries of TCR beta came from iRepertoire HTBI primers plus Arm-PCR of CDR3 regions. TCRdb reprocessed the multiplex PCR reads with MiXCR, giving one entry per CDR3 protein. Among a few hundred thousand distinct CDR3 sequences listed, 14% were seen once. Documented time point: newly diagnosed GD, antithyroid drugs for less than 3 months. Isolated PBMC RNA provided the starting material for the TCR library. These records were also assigned to another study, of T cells in Graves' hyperthyroidism and ophthalmopathy.

The input for sequencing was peripheral blood mononuclear cells (PBMCs), taken at new diagnosis, from a patient treated with antithyroid drugs. These receptors were obtained from a woman between 45 and 65 years old with Graves disease.

In its sample, this clonotype was seen a few times. The CDR3 reads CASSPPAGSNEQFF. The CDR3 region has the DNA TGTGCCAGCAGTCCCCCGGCGGGAAGTAATGAGCAGTTCTTC. The chain employs TRBV6-1 and TRBJ2-1; perhaps TRBD2 as D (6 bases). The germline gives CDR1 MNHNS, CDR2 SASEGT. Trimming took off 5 bases at V and 7 bases at J, with 15 bases between the two ends. The length of the CDR3 is 14 residues.

The sample holds many counts of this clonotype. This sequence joins TRBV7-2 and TRBJ2-7, with D maybe TRBD1 (6 bases). V was pared by 0 bases and J by 2 bases, with 14 bases between. The CDR3 length is 16 residues. The germline CDR1 and CDR2 sequences are SGHTA and FQGNSA. In DNA, the CDR3 is TGTGCCAGCAGCTTAGCGCAGGGACAACTGCCCTACGAGCAGTACTTC. This encodes CASSLAQGQLPYEQYF.

This chain connects TRBV5-1 to TRBJ2-5; D remains ambiguous. Germline assignment: CDR1 SGHRS and CDR2 YFSETQ. The CDR3 has 13 amino acids. Trimming pared 1 base from V and 5 bases from J, leaving 9 bases between. The CDR3 nucleotides read TGCGCCAGCAGCTTGACGCCAACGGAGACCCAGTACTTC. As protein: CASSLTPTETQYF.

This clonotype has at least ten counts. The V call is TRBV5-1, the J call TRBJ2-1, with 8 bases matching TRBD2. The CDR3 is made up of 15 amino acids. Germline CDR1 and CDR2: SGHRS and YFSETQ. J gave up 5 bases and V 3 bases, and 7 bases lay outside the gene matches. CDR3 sequence: CASSWGAGEHNEQFF. The CDR3 DNA sequence: TGCGCCAGCAGCTGGGGAGCGGGAGAGCACAATGAGCAGTTCTTC.

With respect to this clonotype: One base away lies a much larger clone, so this may be a sequencing read error. The chain carries TRBV7-9 and TRBJ2-7, with D uncertain. Germline V gives CDR1 SEHNR, CDR2 FQNEAQ (reference sequence). V was shortened by 5 bases and J by 6 bases, with 14 bases between the two germline ends. The CDR3 has 13 amino acids. The CDR3 loop is CASSPATGSEQYF. CDR3 sequence (DNA): TGTGCCAGCAGCCCGGCGACGGGCTCCGAGCAGTACTTC.

With regard to this clonotype: The final CDR3 position lacks the conserved phenylalanine or tryptophan, pointing to a likely read error. The chain has TRBV3-1 and TRBJ2-2; no reliable D call. CDR1 and CDR2 from the germline V gene are LGHDT and YNNKEL (reference sequence). CDR3 length: 14 residues. Trimming shortened V by 2 bases and J by 9 bases, and 13 bases separated the two germline ends. The CDR3 DNA reads TGTGCCAGCAGCCAAATGACCTTAGACCGGGAGCTGTTTCTT. Amino acids: CASSQMTLDRELFL.

This clonotype has at least ten counts. The chain uses TRBV7-4 and TRBJ2-3, with 14 positions matching TRBD2. Germline V gene lookup returns CDR1 SGHVT and CDR2 SQSDAQ. The CDR3 has 17 residues. The V gene end was trimmed by 5 bases and the J gene end by 8 bases; junction bases not matched to a gene: 12. The CDR3 protein is CASSAEGLAGESGTQYF. The CDR3 bases are TGTGCCAGCAGCGCCGAGGGACTAGCGGGAGAAAGTGGTACGCAGTATTTT.

This clonotype appeared many times. V gene TRBV6-2 or TRBV6-3 combines with J gene TRBJ2-7; perhaps TRBD2 as D (5 bases). The V gene lost 0 bases and the J gene lost 7 bases, with 10 bases spanning the gap. Per germline, CDR1 MNHEY and CDR2 SVGEGT. The CDR3 is 13 residues long. The CDR3 spells CASSYSRGGEQYF. CDR3 DNA sequence: TGTGCCAGCAGTTACTCCCGGGGTGGGGAGCAGTACTTC.